This T cell receptor beta chain was recovered during a study of T cell responses to AZD1222 COVID-19 vaccine. On the study more broadly: Analyses pooled second doses at about 4 or about 12 weeks.

Germline CDR1 and CDR2: MNHEY and SVGAGI. Trimming took off 7 bases at V and 4 bases at J, with 16 bases between the two ends. The CDR3 is 14 residues long. Clones were read by immunoSEQ multiplex PCR, and TCRdb kept only the in-frame ones, dropping some. The sample includes roughly 140,000 clones, roughly 92% of them seen just once. This clone was detected once. Its matching antigen is unknown. Overall study findings and caveats: Reportedly, nearly half of unique spike TCRs recognized epitopes outside B.1.351/B.1.1.7 mutations. Baseline serostatus was positive in only 5 to 7 AZD1222 recipients. Across the whole spike, CD4 TCRs peaked at regions 160-218 and 743-854.

This chain joins TRBV6-5 and TRBJ2-5; no reliable D call. The clonotype comes from an adult in good health. This sample comprised peripheral blood, obtained on day 0 of AZD1222 vaccination. The CDR3 DNA follows: TGTGCCAGCACTCCTAGGCGTCAGGTAGAGACCCAGTACTTC. It encodes CASTPRRQVETQYF.